The rows below give T cell receptor beta chains drawn from one sample of a study of cytomegalovirus exposure and HLA in healthy donors. Clones were read by immunoSEQ multiplex PCR, and TCRdb kept only the in-frame ones, dropping some. This sample carries about 250,000 clones, roughly 81% of them seen once, and the ten largest clones take 0.24%. Sequences were obtained from PBMCs. Receptors were obtained from a girl aged 2-10 years in good health and CMV-seronegative. The CDR3 runs from the conserved cysteine through the conserved F or W. Fields, in order: J gene, V gene, clone size, D gene, CDR3 protein, CDR3 DNA. The D gene is left open where the match is weak. Part of the rows lack a size; the others show once, few, many or a class for expanded clones.

TRBJ1-5 | TRBV19 | - | - | CASSIDQGRQPQHF | TGTGCCAGTAGTATAGATCAAGGGAGGCAGCCCCAGCATTTT
TRBJ2-7 | TRBV18 | - | TRBD2 | CASSPAAGRAQGEQYF | TGTGCCAGCTCACCCGCCGCCGGGAGGGCCCAAGGGGAGCAGTACTTC
TRBJ2-1 | TRBV19 | - | - | CASSIDTGSYNEQFF | TGTGCCAGTAGTATTGACACTGGATCCTACAATGAGCAGTTCTTC
TRBJ2-7 | TRBV5-4 | - | - | CASSLAVAGSSYEQYF | TGTGCCAGCAGCTTGGCGGTAGCAGGGTCGTCCTACGAGCAGTACTTC
TRBJ2-3 | TRBV7-9 | - | TRBD1 | CASSLSPTGNADTQYF | TGTGCCAGCAGCTTGTCCCCGACAGGGAACGCAGATACGCAGTATTTT
TRBJ1-1 | TRBV7-9 | - | TRBD1 | CASTSDRALEAFF | TGTGCCAGCACCTCGGACAGGGCCTTAGAAGCTTTCTTT
TRBJ2-2 | TRBV30 | once | - | CAWSAYLPGVNTGELFF | TGTGCCTGGAGTGCCTACCTTCCCGGGGTCAACACCGGGGAGCTGTTTTTT
TRBJ1-1 | TRBV29-1 | once | - | CSASTTGSTEAFF | TGCAGCGCATCCACAACAGGGTCTACTGAAGCTTTCTTT
TRBJ2-1 | TRBV5-1 | - | TRBD2 | CASSPAGGPGFEQFF | TGCGCCAGCAGCCCAGCGGGAGGGCCGGGGTTTGAGCAGTTCTTC
TRBJ2-1 | TRBV19 | once | TRBD2 | CASSIRGLAGTYNEQFF | TGTGCCAGTAGTATTAGGGGCCTAGCGGGAACCTACAATGAGCAGTTCTTC
TRBJ2-1 | TRBV5-1 | once | TRBD2 | CASNSGAPTYNEQFF | TGCGCCAGCAACAGCGGGGCGCCTACCTACAATGAGCAGTTCTTC
TRBJ2-1 | TRBV30 | - | TRBD2 | CAWSDGLVNNEQFF | TGTGCCTGGAGTGACGGACTAGTTAACAATGAGCAGTTCTTC
TRBJ2-3 | TRBV5-6 | few | TRBD2 | CASSLVWASGIARDTQYF | TGTGCCAGCAGCTTGGTCTGGGCTAGCGGGATCGCAAGAGATACGCAGTATTTT
TRBJ1-3 | TRBV29-1 | - | TRBD1 | CSVVYRGLVDSGNTIYF | TGCAGCGTTGTGTACAGGGGTCTGGTTGACTCTGGAAACACCATATATTTT
TRBJ2-7 | TRBV2 | - | TRBD2 | CASSGRGLAGFSYEQYF | TGTGCCAGCAGTGGAAGGGGGCTAGCGGGATTCTCCTACGAGCAGTACTTC
TRBJ1-2 | TRBV25-1 | - | TRBD1 | CASSEGGRGHGYTF | TGTGCCAGCAGTGAGGGCGGCAGGGGGCACGGCTACACCTTC
TRBJ1-2 | TRBV10-3 | - | TRBD1 | CAMSVGQVHGYTF | TGTGCCATGTCCGTAGGACAGGTCCATGGCTACACCTTC
TRBJ2-1 | TRBV20-1 | - | - | CSAVADNEQFF | TGCAGTGCGGTAGCGGACAATGAGCAGTTCTTC
TRBJ2-1 | TRBV30 | - | TRBD1 | CARGQGVGPSYNEQFF | TGTGCCAGGGGACAGGGGGTAGGGCCCTCCTACAATGAGCAGTTCTTC
TRBJ2-7 | TRBV7-9 | - | - | CASSLVGYEQYF | TGTGCCAGCAGCTTAGTCGGGTACGAGCAGTACTTC
TRBJ2-3 | TRBV6-4 | - | - | CASSDSGDKPEVTQYF | TGTGCCAGCAGTGACTCTGGGGACAAGCCAGAAGTGACGCAGTATTTT
TRBJ2-3 | TRBV5-1 | once | - | CASSRTVDDTQYF | TGCGCCAGCAGCCGGACAGTTGACGATACGCAGTATTTT
TRBJ2-7 | TRBV7-9 | - | TRBD1 | CASSILQGMQYF | TGTGCCAGCAGCATACTACAGGGGATGCAGTACTTC
TRBJ2-2 | TRBV5-4 | - | TRBD2 | CASSFRTSGATGELFF | TGTGCCAGCAGCTTTCGGACTAGCGGGGCGACCGGGGAGCTGTTTTTT
TRBJ1-5 | TRBV5-6 | - | - | CASRRSGFDQPQHF | TGTGCCAGCAGGAGGTCGGGATTCGATCAGCCCCAGCATTTT
TRBJ2-5 | TRBV10-2 | - | - | CASTPRGTSGLETQYF | TGCGCCAGCACCCCCCGCGGGACTTCGGGTTTAGAGACCCAGTACTTC
TRBJ2-2 | TRBV5-4 | - | - | CASSSALLDTGELFF | TGTGCCAGCAGCTCCGCATTACTGGACACCGGGGAGCTGTTTTTT
TRBJ1-1 | TRBV29-1 | - | - | CSTTWASTEAFF | TGCAGCACCACGTGGGCGTCTACTGAAGCTTTCTTT
TRBJ2-4 | TRBV5-5 | - | TRBD2 | CASRIKAGVIDIQYF | TGTGCCAGCAGAATCAAAGCGGGAGTAATAGACATTCAGTACTTC
TRBJ2-5 | TRBV4-1 | - | TRBD2 | CASTPSGRAGETQYF | TGCGCCAGCACCCCTAGCGGGAGGGCCGGAGAGACCCAGTACTTC
TRBJ1-5 | TRBV19 | - | TRBD1 | CASSIEDRNQPQHF | TGTGCCAGTAGTATAGAGGACAGGAATCAGCCCCAGCATTTT
TRBJ2-3 | TRBV5-4 | once | - | CASSLVGSGDTDTQYF | TGTGCCAGCAGCTTGGTAGGTAGCGGAGACACAGATACGCAGTATTTT
TRBJ2-1 | TRBV9 | - | - | CASSVGRGTYNEQFF | TGTGCCAGCAGCGTAGGGAGAGGAACCTACAATGAGCAGTTCTTC
TRBJ1-2 | TRBV7-8 | - | TRBD1 | CASSLFLRGEDQNYGYTF | TGTGCCAGCAGCTTATTCCTCAGGGGGGAAGATCAAAACTATGGCTACACCTTC
TRBJ2-7 | TRBV6-1 | - | - | CASRRQQTYEQYF | TGTGCCAGCAGAAGACAGCAAACCTACGAGCAGTACTTC
TRBJ1-4 | TRBV5-5 | - | - | CASSSYIGGNEKLFF | TGTGCCAGCAGCTCCTACATCGGGGGTAATGAAAAACTGTTTTTT
TRBJ1-1 | TRBV27 | - | - | CASSLNGGKEAFF | TGTGCCAGCAGCCTTAATGGGGGGAAGGAAGCTTTCTTT
TRBJ1-4 | TRBV29-1 | - | - | CSVWVQDNEKLFF | TGCAGCGTTTGGGTACAGGATAATGAAAAACTGTTTTTT
TRBJ2-7 | TRBV30 | - | TRBD1 | CAWSVGTGGYEQYF | TGTGCCTGGAGTGTAGGGACAGGGGGATACGAGCAGTACTTC
TRBJ1-1 | TRBV30 | few | - | CAWSNTPFF | TGTGCCTGGAGTAATACACCTTTCTTT
TRBJ1-1 | TRBV6-5 | - | - | CASSYRAGGAEAFF | TGTGCCAGCAGTTACCGGGCAGGAGGGGCTGAAGCTTTCTTT